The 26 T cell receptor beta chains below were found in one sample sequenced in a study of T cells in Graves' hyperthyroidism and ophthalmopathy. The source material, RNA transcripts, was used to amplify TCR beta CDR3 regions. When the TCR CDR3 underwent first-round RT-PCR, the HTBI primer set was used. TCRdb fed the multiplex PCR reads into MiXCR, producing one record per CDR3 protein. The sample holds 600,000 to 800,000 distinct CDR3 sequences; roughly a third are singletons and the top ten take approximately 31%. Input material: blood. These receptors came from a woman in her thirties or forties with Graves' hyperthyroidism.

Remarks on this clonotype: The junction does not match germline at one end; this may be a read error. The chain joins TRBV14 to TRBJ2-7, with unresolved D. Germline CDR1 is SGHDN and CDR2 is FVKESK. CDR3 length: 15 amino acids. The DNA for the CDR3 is TGTGCCAGCAGCCATAAGGCGGTCACCACCTACGGGCAGTACTTC. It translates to CASSHKAVTTYGQYF.

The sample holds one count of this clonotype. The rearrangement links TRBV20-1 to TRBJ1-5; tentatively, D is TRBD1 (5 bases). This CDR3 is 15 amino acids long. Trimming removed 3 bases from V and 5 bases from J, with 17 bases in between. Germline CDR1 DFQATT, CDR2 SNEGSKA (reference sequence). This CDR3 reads CSARPPQGYDQPQHF. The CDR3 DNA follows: TGCAGTGCTAGGCCACCCCAGGGTTATGATCAGCCCCAGCATTTT.

The CDR3 nucleotides read TGTGCCAGCAGTCGGGACTTACACATGAACACTGAAGCTTTCTTT. Amino acid sequence: CASSRDLHMNTEAFF. This chain joins TRBV12-3 or TRBV12-4 and TRBJ1-1; tentatively, D is TRBD1 (5 bases). CDR3 length: 15 residues. V was shortened by 5 bases and J by 0 bases, with 13 bases between the two germline ends.

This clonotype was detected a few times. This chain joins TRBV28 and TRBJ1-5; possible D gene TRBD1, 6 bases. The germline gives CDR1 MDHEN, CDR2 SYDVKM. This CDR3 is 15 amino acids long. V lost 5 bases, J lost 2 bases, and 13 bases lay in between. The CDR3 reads CASSEDRTGNQPQHF. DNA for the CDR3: TGTGCCAGCAGTGAAGACAGGACTGGCAATCAGCCCCAGCATTTT.

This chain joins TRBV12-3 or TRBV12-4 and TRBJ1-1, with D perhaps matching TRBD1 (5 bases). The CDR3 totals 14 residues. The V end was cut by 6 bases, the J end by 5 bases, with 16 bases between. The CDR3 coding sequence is TGTGCCAGCAGGCGAGACAGTTACCTAACTGAAGCTTTCTTT. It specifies CASRRDSYLTEAFF.

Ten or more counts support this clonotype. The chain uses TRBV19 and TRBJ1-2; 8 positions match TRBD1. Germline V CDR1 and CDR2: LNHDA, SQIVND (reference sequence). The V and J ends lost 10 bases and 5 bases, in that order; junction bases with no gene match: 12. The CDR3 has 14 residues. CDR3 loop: CATRRGQENYGYTF. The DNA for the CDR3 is TGTGCCACCCGCCGGGGACAGGAGAATTATGGCTACACCTTC.

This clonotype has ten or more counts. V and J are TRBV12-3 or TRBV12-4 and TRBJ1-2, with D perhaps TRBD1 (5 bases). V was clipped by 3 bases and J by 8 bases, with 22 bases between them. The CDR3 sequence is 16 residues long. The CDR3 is CASSFSRFERGSGYTF. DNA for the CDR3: TGTGCCAGCAGTTTTTCCAGGTTCGAGAGGGGCAGCGGCTACACCTTC.

CDR3 DNA sequence: TGTGCCAGCAGCTTCAGGGGGGACGGGGAAAAACTGTTTTTT. Encoded protein: CASSFRGDGEKLFF. V is TRBV7-2 and J is TRBJ1-4, with 7 bases that match TRBD1. The CDR3 spans 14 residues. V was pared by 3 bases and J by 8 bases, with 6 bases of the junction left unmatched. Germline CDR1 is SGHTA and CDR2 is FQGNSA.

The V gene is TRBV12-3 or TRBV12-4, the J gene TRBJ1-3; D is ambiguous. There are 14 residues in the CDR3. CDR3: CARVDRWGGNTIYF. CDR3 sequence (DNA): TGTGCTAGGGTTGACCGGTGGGGTGGAAACACCATATATTTT.

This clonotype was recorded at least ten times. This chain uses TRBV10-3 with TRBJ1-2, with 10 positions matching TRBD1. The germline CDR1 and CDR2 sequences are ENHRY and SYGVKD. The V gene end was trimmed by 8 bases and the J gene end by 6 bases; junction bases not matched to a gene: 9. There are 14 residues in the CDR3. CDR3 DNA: TGTGCCATCCATGGGACAGGGGCTTTTGATGGCTACACCTTC. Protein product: CAIHGTGAFDGYTF.

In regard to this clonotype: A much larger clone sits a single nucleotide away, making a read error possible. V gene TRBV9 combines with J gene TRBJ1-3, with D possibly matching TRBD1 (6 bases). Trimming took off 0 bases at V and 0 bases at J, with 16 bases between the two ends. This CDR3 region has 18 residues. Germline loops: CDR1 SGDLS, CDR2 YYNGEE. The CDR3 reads CASSVELGAGYSGNTIYF. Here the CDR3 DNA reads TGTGCCAGCAGCGTAGAGTTGGGGGCCGGATACTCTGGAAACACCATATATTTT.

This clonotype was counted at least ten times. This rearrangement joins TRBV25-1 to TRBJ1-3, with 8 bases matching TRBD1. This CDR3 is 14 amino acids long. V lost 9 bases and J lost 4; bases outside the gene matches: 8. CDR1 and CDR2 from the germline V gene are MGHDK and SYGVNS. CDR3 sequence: CASRGQAQGNTIYF. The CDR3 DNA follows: TGTGCCAGTAGGGGACAGGCCCAGGGAAACACCATATATTTT.

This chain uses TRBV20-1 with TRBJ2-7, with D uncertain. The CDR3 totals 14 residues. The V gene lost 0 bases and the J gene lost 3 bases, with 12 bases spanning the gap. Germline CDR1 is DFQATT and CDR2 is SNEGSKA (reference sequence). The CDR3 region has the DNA TGCAGTGCTAGAGATGAATCAGGTGGCTACGAGCAGTACTTC. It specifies CSARDESGGYEQYF.

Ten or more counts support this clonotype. In DNA form, the CDR3 reads TGCAGCGTTGAGAAGGTTCGAGAGACCCAGTACTTC. Translating gives CSVEKVRETQYF. V and J are TRBV29-1 and TRBJ2-5; D is uncertain. Looked up from germline, CDR1 is SQVTM and CDR2 is ANQGSEA. CDR3 length: 12 amino acids. The germline V and J ends were trimmed by 3 bases and 4 bases, with 9 bases remaining between them.

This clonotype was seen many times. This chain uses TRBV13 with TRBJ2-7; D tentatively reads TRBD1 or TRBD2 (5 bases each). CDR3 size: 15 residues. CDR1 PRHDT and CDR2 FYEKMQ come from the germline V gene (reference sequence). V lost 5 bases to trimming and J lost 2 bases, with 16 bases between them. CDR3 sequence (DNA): TGTGCCAGCAGCCCTGTCGGGACCACCCCCTACGAGCAGTACTTC. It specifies CASSPVGTTPYEQYF.

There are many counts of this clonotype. The CDR3 protein is CASSLYGYYEQYF. The CDR3 DNA reads TGTGCCAGCAGCTTATATGGCTACTACGAGCAGTACTTC. The chain recombines TRBV11-2 with TRBJ2-7; D not resolved. In germline, CDR1 is SGHAT, CDR2 FQNNGV. This CDR3 is 13 amino acids long. V shed 2 bases and J shed 3 bases, with 8 bases lying between them.

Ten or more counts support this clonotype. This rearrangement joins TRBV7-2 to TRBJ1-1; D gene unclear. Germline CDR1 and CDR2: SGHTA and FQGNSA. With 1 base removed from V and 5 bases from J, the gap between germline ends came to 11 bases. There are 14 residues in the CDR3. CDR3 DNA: TGTGCCAGCAGCTTAGTGGGAGGGATTACTGAAGCTTTCTTT. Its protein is CASSLVGGITEAFF.

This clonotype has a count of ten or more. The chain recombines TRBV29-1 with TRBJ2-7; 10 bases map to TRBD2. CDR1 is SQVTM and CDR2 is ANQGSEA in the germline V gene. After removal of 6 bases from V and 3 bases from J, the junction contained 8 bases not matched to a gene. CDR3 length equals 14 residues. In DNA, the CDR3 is TGCAGCGTCAGAACTTCTAGCGGGAGCTACGAGCAGTACTTC. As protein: CSVRTSSGSYEQYF.

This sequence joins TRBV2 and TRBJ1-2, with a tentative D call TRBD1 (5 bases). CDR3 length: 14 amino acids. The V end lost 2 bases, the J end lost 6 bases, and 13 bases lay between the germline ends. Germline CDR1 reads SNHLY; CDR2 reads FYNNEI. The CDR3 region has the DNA TGTGCCAGCAGTGAACGAAATGCGGGGGATGGCTACACCTTC. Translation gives CASSERNAGDGYTF.

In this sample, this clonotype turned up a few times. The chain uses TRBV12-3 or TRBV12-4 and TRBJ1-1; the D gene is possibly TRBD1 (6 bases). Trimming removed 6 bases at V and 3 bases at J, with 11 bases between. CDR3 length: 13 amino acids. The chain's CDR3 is CASRGALDTEAFF. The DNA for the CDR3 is TGTGCCAGCAGGGGGGCGTTGGACACTGAAGCTTTCTTT.

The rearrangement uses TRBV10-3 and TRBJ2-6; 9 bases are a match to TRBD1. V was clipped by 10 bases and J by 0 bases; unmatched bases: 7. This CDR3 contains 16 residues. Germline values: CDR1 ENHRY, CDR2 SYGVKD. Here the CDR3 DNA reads TGTGCCAGCATGGGACAGGGAAGCTCTGGGGCCAACGTCCTGACTTTC. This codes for CASMGQGSSGANVLTF.

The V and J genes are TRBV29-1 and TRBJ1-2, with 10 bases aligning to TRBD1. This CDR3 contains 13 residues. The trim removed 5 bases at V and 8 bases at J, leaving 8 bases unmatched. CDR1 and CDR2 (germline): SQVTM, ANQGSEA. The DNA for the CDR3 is TGCAGCGTTCGTCCTGGGACAGGGGACGGCTACACCTTC. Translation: CSVRPGTGDGYTF.

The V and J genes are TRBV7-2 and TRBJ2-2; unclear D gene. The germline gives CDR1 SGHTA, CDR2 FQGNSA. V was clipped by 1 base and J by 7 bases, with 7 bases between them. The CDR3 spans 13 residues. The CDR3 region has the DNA TGTGCCAGCAGCTTAGAGAGCAACGGGGAGCTGTTTTTT. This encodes CASSLESNGELFF. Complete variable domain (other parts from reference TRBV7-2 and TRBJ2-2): GAGVSQSPSNKVTEKGKDVELRCDPISGHTALYWYRQSLGQGLEFLIYFQGNSAPDKSGLPSDRFSAERTGGSVSTLTIQRTQQEDSAVYLCASSLESNGELFFGEGSRLTVL.

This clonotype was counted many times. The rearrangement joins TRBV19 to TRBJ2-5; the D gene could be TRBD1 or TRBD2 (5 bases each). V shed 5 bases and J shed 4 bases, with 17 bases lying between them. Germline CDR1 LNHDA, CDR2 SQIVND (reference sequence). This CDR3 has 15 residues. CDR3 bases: TGTGCCAGTAGTTCACCGGGACCCCTTGGAGAGACCCAGTACTTC. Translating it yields CASSSPGPLGETQYF.

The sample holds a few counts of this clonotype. CDR3 bases: TGTGCCAGCAGCTATTTCTCGCCAGGGGGCACTGAAGCTTTCTTT. This gives the protein CASSYFSPGGTEAFF. The rearrangement joins TRBV7-9 to TRBJ1-1, with 7 bases aligning to TRBD1. The J segment lost 4 bases and the V segment lost 4 bases, leaving 9 bases of the junction unmatched. The CDR3 has 15 residues. Germline V CDR1 and CDR2: SEHNR, FQNEAQ (reference sequence). Based on the CDR3 plus reference TRBV7-9 and TRBJ1-1, the full variable domain is DTGVSQNPRHKITKRGQNVTFRCDPISEHNRLYWYRQTLGQGPEFLTYFQNEAQLEKSRLLSDRFSAERPKGSFSTLEIQRTEQGDSAMYLCASSYFSPGGTEAFFGQGTRLTVV.

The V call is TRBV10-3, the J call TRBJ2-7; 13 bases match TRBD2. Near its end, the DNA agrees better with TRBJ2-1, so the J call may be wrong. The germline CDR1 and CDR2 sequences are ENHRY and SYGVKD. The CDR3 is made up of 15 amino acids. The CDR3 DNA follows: TGTGCCATCAGTGCCCGGACTAGCGGGAGTAATGAGCAGTTCTTC. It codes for CAISARTSGSNEQFF.